The next 20 T cell receptor beta chains were all read from a single sample in a study of TIL therapy for anti-PD-1-resistant metastatic lung cancer. As for time point: pre-treatment sample, taken before nivolumab and TIL therapy. Most excised metastases sampled were pleural nodules or supraclavicular lymph nodes. The libraries were made with immunoSEQ v3. Sequencing used immunoSEQ multiplex PCR; TCRdb keeps in-frame clones, though not all of them. The sample records around 6,000 clones, over 65% being singletons. The sequencing used tumor tissue, collected at baseline. These receptors were collected from a person aged 25 to 85 with non-small cell lung cancer.

The chain links TRBV6-5 to TRBJ2-7; D perhaps matches TRBD2 (6 bases). Looked up from germline, CDR1 is MNHEY and CDR2 is SVGAGI. This CDR3 spans 14 amino acids. Deletions cut 6 bases from V and 3 bases from J, with 15 bases between. The CDR3 reads CASRERAPHYEQYF. For the CDR3, the DNA is TGTGCCAGCAGAGAGCGGGCCCCCCACTACGAGCAGTACTTC.

The chain carries TRBV19 and TRBJ1-2; D remains ambiguous. Germline V gives CDR1 LNHDA, CDR2 SQIVND (reference sequence). The V end lost 1 base, the J end lost 8 bases, and 17 bases lay between the germline ends. CDR3 size: 15 residues. CDR3: CASSIAGRSTRGYTF. The CDR3 bases are TGTGCCAGTAGTATAGCGGGCAGGTCAACTCGAGGCTACACCTTC. The variable domain in full, completed from reference TRBV19 and TRBJ1-2, reads DGGITQSPKYLFRKEGQNVTLSCEQNLNHDAMYWYRQDPGQGLRLIYYSQIVNDFQKGDIAEGYSVSREKKESFPLTVTSAQKNPTAFYLCASSIAGRSTRGYTFGSGTRLTVV.

The chain carries TRBV6-2 or TRBV6-3 and TRBJ2-2; tentatively, D is TRBD1 or TRBD2 (5 bases each). The CDR3 is 17 residues long. Trimming shortened V by 0 bases and J by 0 bases, and 11 bases separated the two germline ends. Germline values: CDR1 MNHEY, CDR2 SVGEGT. CDR3 amino acids: CASSYSAGSANTGELFF. The DNA of the CDR3 is TGTGCCAGCAGTTACTCCGCAGGGAGCGCGAACACCGGGGAGCTGTTTTTT.

J is TRBJ2-3 and V is TRBV5-1, with TRBD2 matching over 10 bases. The CDR3 runs to 15 residues. CDR1 and CDR2 from the germline V gene are SGHRS and YFSETQ. J gave up 4 bases and V 7 bases, and 9 bases lay outside the gene matches. The CDR3 coding sequence is TGCGCCAGCGAGGGAGCGGGAGGGCCCGCAGATACGCAGTATTTT. Translating it yields CASEGAGGPADTQYF.

The CDR3 protein is CASSATPNEQFF. The CDR3 coding sequence is TGTGCCAGCAGCGCTACCCCCAATGAGCAGTTCTTC. The rearrangement joins TRBV7-3 to TRBJ2-1; no definite D call. In germline, CDR1 is SGHTA, CDR2 FQGTGA. V lost 5 bases to trimming and J lost 6 bases, with 8 bases between them. The CDR3 runs 12 residues.

This clone was detected a few times. The chain has TRBV30 and TRBJ1-5; 12 bases match TRBD1. The germline V gene encodes CDR1 GTSNPN and CDR2 SVGIG (reference sequence). The CDR3 runs 15 residues. The ends lost 3 bases at V and 8 bases at J; junction bases unmatched: 8. The CDR3: CAWSSGTGGRKPQHF. The DNA for the CDR3 is TGTGCCTGGAGCTCCGGGACAGGGGGCAGGAAGCCCCAGCATTTT.

The V and J genes are TRBV20-1 and TRBJ1-1, with no clear D. This CDR3 has 11 amino acids. The germline V gene has CDR1 DFQATT and CDR2 SNEGSKA (reference sequence). V lost 4 bases and J 1 base, leaving 4 bases between the germline ends. DNA of the CDR3: TGCAGTGCTATCAAGAACACTGAAGCTTTCTTT. Protein sequence: CSAIKNTEAFF.

This chain uses TRBV5-6 with TRBJ2-1; D unresolved. The germline V gene encodes CDR1 SGHDT and CDR2 YYEEEE. The CDR3 is made up of 13 amino acids. The V gene lost 5 bases and the J gene lost 8 bases, with 14 bases spanning the gap. Here the CDR3 DNA reads TGTGCCAGCAGGATAATTGGGAATCATGAGCAGTTCTTC. The encoded protein is CASRIIGNHEQFF.

The gene calls are TRBV5-1 and TRBJ2-5; TRBD1 aligns across 9 bases. Looked up from germline, CDR1 is SGHRS and CDR2 is YFSETQ. The V and J ends lost 4 bases and 5 bases, in that order; junction bases with no gene match: 6. CDR3 size: 14 residues. The CDR3 coding sequence is TGCGCCAGCAGCGATACAGGGGGCCGGGAGACCCAGTACTTC. This encodes CASSDTGGRETQYF.

The V call is TRBV25-1, the J call TRBJ2-7, with D unresolved. V lost 3 bases, J lost 3 bases, and 6 bases lay in between. This CDR3 has 12 residues. Germline CDR1 is MGHDK and CDR2 is SYGVNS. In DNA form, the CDR3 reads TGTGCCAGCAGTGAGGACGGCTACGAGCAGTACTTC. Translating it yields CASSEDGYEQYF.

This clone was seen once. The DNA of the CDR3 is TGCGCCAGCAGTGGGCAGGGGTACACTGAAGCTTTCTTT. As protein: CASSGQGYTEAFF. The gene calls are TRBV10-1 and TRBJ1-1; maybe TRBD1 (6 bases). Deletions cut 4 bases from V and 3 bases from J, with 9 bases between. The CDR3 runs to 13 residues. Looked up from germline, CDR1 is WNHNN and CDR2 is SYGVQD (reference sequence).

A few counts support this clone. J is TRBJ1-2 and V is TRBV6-1; 9 bases line up with TRBD1. V shed 3 bases, J shed 6 bases, and the junction held 8 bases outside the gene matches. The CDR3 has 15 residues. Germline V lookup: CDR1 MNHNS, CDR2 SASEGT. CDR3 DNA: TGTGCCAGCAGTGATCCACCGGACAGGGGAGATGGCTACACCTTC. Its protein is CASSDPPDRGDGYTF.

The V and J genes are TRBV19 and TRBJ2-7; 9 nucleotides match TRBD1. There are 12 residues in the CDR3. Looked up from germline, CDR1 is LNHDA and CDR2 is SQIVND (reference sequence). V gave up 6 bases and J gave up 10 bases; unmatched junction bases: 7. In nucleotides, the CDR3 is TGTGCCAGTAGCTCCGGACAGGGGCCTCAGTACTTC. Amino acid sequence: CASSSGQGPQYF.

The table lists this clone with a few counts. The chain uses TRBV19 and TRBJ2-1, with TRBD2 matching 9 bases. V lost 3 bases, J lost 7 bases, and 10 bases stayed unmatched. Germline CDR1 reads LNHDA; CDR2 reads SQIVND (reference sequence). The CDR3 consists of 16 residues. CDR3 sequence: CASSISGGGALNEQFF. The CDR3 DNA reads as TGTGCCAGTAGTATTTCTGGCGGGGGGGCCTTAAATGAGCAGTTCTTC.

The gene calls are TRBV3-1 (or the pseudogene TRBV3-2) and TRBJ1-1, with D hard to call. Germline assignment: CDR1 LGHDT and CDR2 YNNKEL (reference sequence). The CDR3 totals 16 residues. V was trimmed by 0 bases and J by 0 bases, leaving 11 bases between them. The CDR3 bases are TGTGCCAGCAGCCAAGAACGGAGCAGCCTGAACACTGAAGCTTTCTTT. Translation: CASSQERSSLNTEAFF.

This clone came up once. The chain has TRBV9 and TRBJ2-6; D is uncertain. The CDR3 spans 16 residues. V shed 0 bases and J shed 0 bases, with 7 bases lying between them. Per germline, CDR1 SGDLS and CDR2 YYNGEE. As DNA, the CDR3 is TGTGCCAGCAGCGTAGGGTCCGGCTCTGGGGCCAACGTCCTGACTTTC. As protein: CASSVGSGSGANVLTF.

This clone is medium-sized (0.01 to 0.1%) within its sample. The chain joins TRBV5-1 to TRBJ1-2; D call uncertain. Germline CDR1 and CDR2: SGHRS and YFSETQ. The length of the CDR3 is 13 residues. The ends were cut back, 0 bases at V and 10 bases at J, with 13 bases in the middle. CDR3 bases: TGCGCCAGCAGCTTGGAGGGAAGTCCGATCTACACCTTC. Residues: CASSLEGSPIYTF.

This rearrangement joins TRBV7-9 to TRBJ1-2, with 8 bases lining up with TRBD1. V lost 3 bases to trimming and J lost 3 bases; unmatched junction nucleotides: 0. The germline CDR1 and CDR2 sequences are SEHNR and FQNEAQ (reference sequence). This CDR3 spans 13 amino acids. The CDR3 sequence is CASSLTGDYGYTF. As DNA, the CDR3 is TGTGCCAGCAGCTTGACAGGGGACTATGGCTACACCTTC.

This clone was seen a few times. The V gene is TRBV2, the J gene TRBJ2-4; 15 bases are shared with TRBD2. Trimming at V came to 8 bases and at J to 2 bases, leaving 1 base not matched to a gene. Germline V gives CDR1 SNHLY, CDR2 FYNNEI. The CDR3 spans 15 residues. The CDR3 is CASGLAGGTKNIQYF. The CDR3 bases are TGTGCCAGCGGACTAGCGGGAGGGACCAAAAACATTCAGTACTTC.

This CDR3 reads CASSWDRGSYQETQYF. Here the CDR3 DNA reads TGCGCCAGCAGCTGGGACAGGGGGTCGTACCAAGAGACCCAGTACTTC. This chain connects TRBV5-1 to TRBJ2-5, with 11 bases that match TRBD1. The CDR3 is 16 amino acids. Germline lookup yields CDR1 SGHRS and CDR2 YFSETQ. V gave up 3 bases and J gave up 0 bases; unmatched junction bases: 4.